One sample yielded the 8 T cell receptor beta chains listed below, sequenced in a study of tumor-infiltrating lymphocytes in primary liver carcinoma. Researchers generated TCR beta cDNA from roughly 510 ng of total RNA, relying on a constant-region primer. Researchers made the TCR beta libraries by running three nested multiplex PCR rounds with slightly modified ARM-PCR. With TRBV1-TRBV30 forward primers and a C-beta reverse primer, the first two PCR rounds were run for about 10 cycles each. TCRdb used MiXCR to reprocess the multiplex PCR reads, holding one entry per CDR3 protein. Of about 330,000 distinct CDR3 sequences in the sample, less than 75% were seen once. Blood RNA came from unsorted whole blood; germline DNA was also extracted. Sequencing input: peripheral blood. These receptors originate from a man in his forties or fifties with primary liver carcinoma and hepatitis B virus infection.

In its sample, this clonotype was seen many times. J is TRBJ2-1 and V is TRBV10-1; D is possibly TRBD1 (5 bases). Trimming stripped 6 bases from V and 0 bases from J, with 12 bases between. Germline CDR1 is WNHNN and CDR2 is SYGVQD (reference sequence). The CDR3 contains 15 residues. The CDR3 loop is CASRYRNSSYNEQFF. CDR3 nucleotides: TGCGCCAGCAGATACAGGAACAGCTCCTACAATGAGCAGTTCTTC.

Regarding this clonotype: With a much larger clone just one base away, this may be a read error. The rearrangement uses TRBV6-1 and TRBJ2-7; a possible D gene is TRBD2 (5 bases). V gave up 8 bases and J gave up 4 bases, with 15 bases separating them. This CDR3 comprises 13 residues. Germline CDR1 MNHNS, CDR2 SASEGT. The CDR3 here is CASRDYSEYEQYF. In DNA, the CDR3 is TGTGCCAGCCGGGATTACAGCGAATACGAGCAGTACTTC.

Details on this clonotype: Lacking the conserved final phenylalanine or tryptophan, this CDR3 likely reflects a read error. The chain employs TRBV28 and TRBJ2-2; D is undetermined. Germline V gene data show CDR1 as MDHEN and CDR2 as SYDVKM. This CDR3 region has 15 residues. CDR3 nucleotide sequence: TGTTCCAGCAAGTATTTGAGTTCTAAAACCGGGGAGCTGTTTTTG. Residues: CSSKYLSSKTGELFL.

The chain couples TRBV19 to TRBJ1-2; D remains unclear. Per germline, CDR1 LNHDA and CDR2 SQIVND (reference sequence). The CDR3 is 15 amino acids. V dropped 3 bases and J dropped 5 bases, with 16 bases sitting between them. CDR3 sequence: CASSIADQVGYGYTF. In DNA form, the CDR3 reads TGTGCCAGTAGTATTGCCGATCAGGTGGGATATGGCTACACCTTC.

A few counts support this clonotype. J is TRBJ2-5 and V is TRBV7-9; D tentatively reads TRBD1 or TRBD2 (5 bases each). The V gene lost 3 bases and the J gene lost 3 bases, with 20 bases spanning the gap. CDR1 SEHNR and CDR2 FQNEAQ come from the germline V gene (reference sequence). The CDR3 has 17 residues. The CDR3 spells CASSFDGTQSYEETQYF. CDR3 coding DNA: TGTGCCAGCAGCTTCGACGGGACGCAATCATACGAAGAGACCCAGTACTTC.

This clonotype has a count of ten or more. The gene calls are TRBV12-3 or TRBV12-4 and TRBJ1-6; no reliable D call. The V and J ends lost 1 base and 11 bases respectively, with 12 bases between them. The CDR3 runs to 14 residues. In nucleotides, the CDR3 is TGTGCCAGCAGTTTAGTGACCCAGGCAGCACCCCTCCACTTT. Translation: CASSLVTQAAPLHF.

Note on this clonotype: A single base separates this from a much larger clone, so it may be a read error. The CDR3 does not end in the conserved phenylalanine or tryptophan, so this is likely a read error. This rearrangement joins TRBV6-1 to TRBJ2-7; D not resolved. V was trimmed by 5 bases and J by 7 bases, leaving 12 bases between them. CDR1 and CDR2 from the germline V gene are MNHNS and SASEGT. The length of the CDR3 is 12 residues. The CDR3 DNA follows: TGTGCCAGCAGTAATACAAATGGTGAGCAGTACTTA. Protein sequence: CASSNTNGEQYL.

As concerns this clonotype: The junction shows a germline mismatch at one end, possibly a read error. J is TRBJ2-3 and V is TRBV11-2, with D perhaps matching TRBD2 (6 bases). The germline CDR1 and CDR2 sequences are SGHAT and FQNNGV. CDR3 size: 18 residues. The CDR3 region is CASSGRQGPRYRADTQYF. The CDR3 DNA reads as TGTGCTAGCAGCGGGCGGCAGGGCCCTAGATATCGCGCAGATACGCAGTATTTT.